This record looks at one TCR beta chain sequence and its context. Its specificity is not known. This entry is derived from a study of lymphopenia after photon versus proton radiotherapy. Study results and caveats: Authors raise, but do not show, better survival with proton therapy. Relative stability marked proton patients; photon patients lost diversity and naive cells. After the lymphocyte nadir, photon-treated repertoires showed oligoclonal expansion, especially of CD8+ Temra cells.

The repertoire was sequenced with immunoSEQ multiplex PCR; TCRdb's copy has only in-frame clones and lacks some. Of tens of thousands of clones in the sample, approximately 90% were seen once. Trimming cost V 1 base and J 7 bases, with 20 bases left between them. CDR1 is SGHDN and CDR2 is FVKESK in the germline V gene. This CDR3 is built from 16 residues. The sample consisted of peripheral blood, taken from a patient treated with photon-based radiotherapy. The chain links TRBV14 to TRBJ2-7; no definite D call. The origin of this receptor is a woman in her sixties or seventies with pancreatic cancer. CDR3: CASSQGGMIDGREQYF. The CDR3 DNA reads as TGTGCCAGCAGCCAAGGGGGAATGATAGATGGTCGGGAGCAGTACTTC.